A selection of T cell receptor beta chains follows, all from one sample in a study of T-cell reconstitution after alpha-beta-depleted transplantation in children. TCRdb called the PCR reads again in MiXCR, with one record for every CDR3 protein. The sample carries around 450,000 distinct CDR3 sequences, roughly 17% recorded once. The specimen was PBMCs, mostly from graft donor cells, collected 360 days after TCRalphabeta/CD19-depleted stem cell transplant. These receptors all stem from a boy in the first two years of life who had a stem cell transplant for Wiskott-Aldrich syndrome, so the T cells may come from the graft donor. CDR3s include the opening cysteine and the closing phenylalanine or tryptophan. Each record gives: CDR3 length, V gene, clone size, J gene, D gene, CDR3 protein, CDR3 DNA. The D gene is left open where the match is weak. Not all rows give a size; the values are once, few, many and, for expanded clones, a class.

CDR3 length: 14
V gene: TRBV10-2
clone size: many
J gene: TRBJ2-7
D gene: NA
CDR3 protein: CASGGRLPTYEQYF
CDR3 DNA: TGCGCCAGCGGTGGTAGGCTGCCTACCTACGAGCAGTACTTC

CDR3 length: 11
V gene: TRBV3-1
clone size: NA
J gene: TRBJ1-2
D gene: NA
CDR3 protein: CASSHSYGYTF
CDR3 DNA: TGTGCCAGCAGCCATTCCTATGGCTACACCTTC

CDR3 length: 14
V gene: TRBV5-6
clone size: once
J gene: TRBJ2-7
D gene: NA
CDR3 protein: CASSPSDATYEQYF
CDR3 DNA: TGTGCCAGCAGCCCTTCGGATGCCACCTACGAGCAGTACTTC

CDR3 length: 13
V gene: TRBV20-1
clone size: NA
J gene: TRBJ1-1
D gene: NA
CDR3 protein: CSARRGVNTEAFF
CDR3 DNA: TGCAGTGCTCGACGGGGTGTGAACACTGAAGCTTTCTTT

CDR3 length: 16
V gene: TRBV5-1
clone size: few
J gene: TRBJ2-3
D gene: NA
CDR3 protein: CASSLKTAVNTDTQYF
CDR3 DNA: TGCGCCAGCAGCTTAAAGACAGCGGTTAACACAGATACGCAGTATTTT

CDR3 length: 14
V gene: TRBV29-1
clone size: NA
J gene: TRBJ1-2
D gene: TRBD1
CDR3 protein: CSVVSGQANYGYTF
CDR3 DNA: TGCAGCGTTGTTTCAGGACAGGCTAACTATGGCTACACCTTC

CDR3 length: 16
V gene: TRBV15
clone size: NA
J gene: TRBJ1-1
D gene: NA
CDR3 protein: CATSRDLKAENTEAFF
CDR3 DNA: TGTGCCACCAGCAGAGATCTTAAGGCGGAGAACACTGAAGCTTTCTTT

CDR3 length: 16
V gene: TRBV5-1
clone size: few
J gene: TRBJ2-7
D gene: NA
CDR3 protein: CASSLGPGHLSYEQYF
CDR3 DNA: TGCGCCAGCAGCTTGGGGCCGGGGCACCTCTCCTACGAGCAGTACTTC

CDR3 length: 14
V gene: TRBV29-1
clone size: NA
J gene: TRBJ2-2
D gene: NA
CDR3 protein: CSVAGTHNTGELFF
CDR3 DNA: TGCAGCGTTGCCGGGACCCACAACACCGGGGAGCTGTTTTTT

CDR3 length: 16
V gene: TRBV15
clone size: NA
J gene: TRBJ2-5
D gene: TRBD1
CDR3 protein: CATSRDQGVGRGTQYF
CDR3 DNA: TGTGCCACCAGCAGAGATCAGGGGGTAGGGAGAGGGACCCAGTACTTC

CDR3 length: 13
V gene: TRBV29-1
clone size: NA
J gene: TRBJ2-1
D gene: NA
CDR3 protein: CSVGGARNNEQFF
CDR3 DNA: TGCAGCGTTGGGGGGGCCAGGAACAATGAGCAGTTCTTC

CDR3 length: 11
V gene: TRBV5-1
clone size: few
J gene: TRBJ2-5
D gene: NA
CDR3 protein: CASRNPGTAIF
CDR3 DNA: TGCGCCAGCAGAAACCCCGGGACGGCGATTTTC

CDR3 length: 15
V gene: TRBV19
clone size: few
J gene: TRBJ2-3
D gene: NA
CDR3 protein: CASSTHSLGTDTQYF
CDR3 DNA: TGTGCCAGTAGTACACACTCCCTAGGGACAGATACGCAGTATTTT

CDR3 length: 19
V gene: TRBV9
clone size: few
J gene: TRBJ2-1
D gene: NA
CDR3 protein: CASSPRVGLPNPSYNEQFF
CDR3 DNA: TGTGCCAGCAGCCCCAGAGTGGGACTCCCTAACCCATCCTACAATGAGCAGTTCTTC

CDR3 length: 14
V gene: TRBV19
clone size: NA
J gene: TRBJ2-1
D gene: NA
CDR3 protein: CASSRGQAYNEQFF
CDR3 DNA: TGTGCCAGTAGTAGGGGGCAGGCCTACAATGAGCAGTTCTTC

CDR3 length: 11
V gene: TRBV10-3
clone size: NA
J gene: TRBJ2-5
D gene: NA
CDR3 protein: CAISEDGYQYF
CDR3 DNA: TGTGCCATCAGCGAAGACGGGTACCAGTACTTC

CDR3 length: 14
V gene: TRBV5-1
clone size: NA
J gene: TRBJ2-5
D gene: NA
CDR3 protein: CASSWADRVFTQYF
CDR3 DNA: TGCGCCAGCAGCTGGGCGGATCGGGTATTTACCCAGTACTTC

CDR3 length: 13
V gene: TRBV12-3/TRBV12-4
clone size: few
J gene: TRBJ2-7
D gene: NA
CDR3 protein: CASSPRGDREQYF
CDR3 DNA: TGTGCCAGCAGTCCGCGAGGGGATCGCGAGCAGTACTTC

CDR3 length: 13
V gene: TRBV7-9
clone size: NA
J gene: TRBJ1-1
D gene: TRBD1
CDR3 protein: CASSQQGPTEAFF
CDR3 DNA: TGTGCCAGCAGCCAACAGGGGCCGACTGAAGCTTTCTTT

CDR3 length: 11
V gene: TRBV7-9
clone size: many
J gene: TRBJ2-7
D gene: NA
CDR3 protein: CASSLIREQYF
CDR3 DNA: TGTGCCAGCAGCTTGATACGAGAGCAGTACTTC

CDR3 length: 17
V gene: TRBV4-3
clone size: few
J gene: TRBJ2-2
D gene: TRBD2
CDR3 protein: CASSQDWGRALTGELFF
CDR3 DNA: TGCGCCAGCAGCCAAGATTGGGGGAGGGCGTTAACCGGGGAGCTGTTTTTT

CDR3 length: 15
V gene: TRBV10-3
clone size: many
J gene: TRBJ2-1
D gene: TRBD2
CDR3 protein: CAISSGTRGANEQFF
CDR3 DNA: TGTGCCATCAGTTCCGGGACTAGGGGAGCAAATGAGCAGTTCTTC

CDR3 length: 13
V gene: TRBV12-3/TRBV12-4
clone size: few
J gene: TRBJ1-6
D gene: NA
CDR3 protein: CASSYRSGSPLHF
CDR3 DNA: TGTGCCAGCAGTTACAGGTCGGGATCACCCCTCCACTTT

CDR3 length: 14
V gene: TRBV4-1
clone size: few
J gene: TRBJ2-5
D gene: NA
CDR3 protein: CASSQESSTETQYF
CDR3 DNA: TGCGCCAGCAGCCAAGAAAGTAGCACAGAGACCCAGTACTTC

CDR3 length: 13
V gene: TRBV24-1
clone size: NA
J gene: TRBJ1-1
D gene: NA
CDR3 protein: CATSDWRSKVAFF
CDR3 DNA: TGTGCCACCAGTGATTGGAGGTCAAAGGTAGCTTTCTTT

CDR3 length: 13
V gene: TRBV12-3/TRBV12-4
clone size: few
J gene: TRBJ1-2
D gene: NA
CDR3 protein: CAIKVVRGDGYTF
CDR3 DNA: TGTGCCATCAAAGTGGTCAGGGGTGATGGCTACACCTTC